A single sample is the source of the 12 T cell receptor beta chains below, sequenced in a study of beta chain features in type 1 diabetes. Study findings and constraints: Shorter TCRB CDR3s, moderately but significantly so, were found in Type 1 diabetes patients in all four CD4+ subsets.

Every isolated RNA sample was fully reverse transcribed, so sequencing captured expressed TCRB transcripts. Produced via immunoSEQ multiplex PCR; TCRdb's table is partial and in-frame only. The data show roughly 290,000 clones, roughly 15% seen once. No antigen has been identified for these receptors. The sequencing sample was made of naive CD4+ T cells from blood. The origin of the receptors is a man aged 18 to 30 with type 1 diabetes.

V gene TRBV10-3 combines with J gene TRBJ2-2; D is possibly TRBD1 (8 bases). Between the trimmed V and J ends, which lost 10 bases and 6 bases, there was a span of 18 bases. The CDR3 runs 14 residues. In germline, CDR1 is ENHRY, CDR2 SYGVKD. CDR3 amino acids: CATADREGAGELFF. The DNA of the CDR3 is TGTGCCACCGCGGACAGGGAGGGGGCCGGGGAGCTGTTTTTT.

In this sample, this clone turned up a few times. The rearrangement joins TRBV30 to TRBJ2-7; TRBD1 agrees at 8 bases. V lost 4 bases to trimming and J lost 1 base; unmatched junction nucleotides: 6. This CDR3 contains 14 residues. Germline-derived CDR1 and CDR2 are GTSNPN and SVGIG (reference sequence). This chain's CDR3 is CAWTMRDRSYEQYF. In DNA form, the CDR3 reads TGTGCCTGGACTATGCGGGACAGGTCCTACGAGCAGTACTTC.

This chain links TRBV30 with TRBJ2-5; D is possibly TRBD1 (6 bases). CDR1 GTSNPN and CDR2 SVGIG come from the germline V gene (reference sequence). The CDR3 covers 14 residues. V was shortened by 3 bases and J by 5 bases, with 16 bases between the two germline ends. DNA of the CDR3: TGTGCCTGGAGATTCCCAGGGGCTAAGGAGACCCAGTACTTC. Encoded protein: CAWRFPGAKETQYF.

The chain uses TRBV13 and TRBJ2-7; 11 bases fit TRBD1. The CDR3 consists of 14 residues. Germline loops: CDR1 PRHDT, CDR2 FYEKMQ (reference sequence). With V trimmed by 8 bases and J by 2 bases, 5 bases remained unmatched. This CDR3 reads CASARDRGTYEQYF. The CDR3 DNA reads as TGTGCCAGCGCCCGGGACAGGGGGACCTACGAGCAGTACTTC.

CDR3 nucleotides: TGTGCCTGGGGACAGGGTTATAACTATGGCTACACCTTC. Protein: CAWGQGYNYGYTF. This chain links TRBV30 with TRBJ1-2; 8 bases map to TRBD1. Germline-derived CDR1 and CDR2 are GTSNPN and SVGIG (reference sequence). Losses at the gene ends were 5 bases for V and 1 base for J; bases not matched to a gene: 3. The CDR3 contains 13 residues.

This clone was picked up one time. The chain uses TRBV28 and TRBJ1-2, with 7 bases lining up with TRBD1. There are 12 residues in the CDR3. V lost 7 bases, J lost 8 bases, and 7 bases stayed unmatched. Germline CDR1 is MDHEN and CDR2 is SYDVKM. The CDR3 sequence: CASKRGQEGYTF. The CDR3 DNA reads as TGTGCCAGCAAAAGGGGGCAGGAGGGCTACACCTTC.

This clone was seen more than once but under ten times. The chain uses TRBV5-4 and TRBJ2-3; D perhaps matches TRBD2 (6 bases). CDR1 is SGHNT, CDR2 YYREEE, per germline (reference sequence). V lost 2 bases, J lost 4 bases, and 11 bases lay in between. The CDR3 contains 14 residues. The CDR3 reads CASSFRTGADTQYF. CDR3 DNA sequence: TGTGCCAGCAGCTTTAGAACGGGGGCAGATACGCAGTATTTT.

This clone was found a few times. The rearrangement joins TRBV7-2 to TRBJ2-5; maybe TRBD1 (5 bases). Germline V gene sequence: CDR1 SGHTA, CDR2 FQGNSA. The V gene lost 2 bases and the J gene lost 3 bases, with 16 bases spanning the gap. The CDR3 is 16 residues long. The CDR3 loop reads CASSLTLRSREETQYF. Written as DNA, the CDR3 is TGTGCCAGCAGCTTAACCCTCCGGTCCAGGGAAGAGACCCAGTACTTC.

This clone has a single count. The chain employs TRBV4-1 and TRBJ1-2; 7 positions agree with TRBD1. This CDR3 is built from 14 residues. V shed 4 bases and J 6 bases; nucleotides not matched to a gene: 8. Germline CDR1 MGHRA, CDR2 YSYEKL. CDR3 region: CASSRTGDLHGYTF. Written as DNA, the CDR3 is TGCGCCAGCAGCCGAACAGGGGATCTACATGGCTACACCTTC.

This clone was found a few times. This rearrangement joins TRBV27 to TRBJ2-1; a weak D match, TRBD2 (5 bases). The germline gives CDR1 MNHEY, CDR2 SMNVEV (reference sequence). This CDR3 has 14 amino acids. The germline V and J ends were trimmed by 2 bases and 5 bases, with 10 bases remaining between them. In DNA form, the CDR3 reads TGTGCCAGCAGTTTACTGGACGGGGACAATGAGCAGTTCTTC. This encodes CASSLLDGDNEQFF.

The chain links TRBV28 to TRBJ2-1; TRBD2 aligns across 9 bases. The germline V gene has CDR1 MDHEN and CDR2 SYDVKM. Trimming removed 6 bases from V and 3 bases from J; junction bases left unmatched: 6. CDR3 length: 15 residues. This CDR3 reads CASSLLAGGYNEQFF. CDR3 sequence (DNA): TGTGCCAGCAGCTTACTAGCGGGTGGCTACAATGAGCAGTTCTTC.

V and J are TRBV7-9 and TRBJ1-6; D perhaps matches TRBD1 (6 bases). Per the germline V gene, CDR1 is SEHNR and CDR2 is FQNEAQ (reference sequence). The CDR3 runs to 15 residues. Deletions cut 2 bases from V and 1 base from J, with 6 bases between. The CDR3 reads CASSLTGSYNSPLHF. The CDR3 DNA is TGTGCCAGCAGCTTAACAGGGTCCTATAATTCACCCCTCCACTTT.